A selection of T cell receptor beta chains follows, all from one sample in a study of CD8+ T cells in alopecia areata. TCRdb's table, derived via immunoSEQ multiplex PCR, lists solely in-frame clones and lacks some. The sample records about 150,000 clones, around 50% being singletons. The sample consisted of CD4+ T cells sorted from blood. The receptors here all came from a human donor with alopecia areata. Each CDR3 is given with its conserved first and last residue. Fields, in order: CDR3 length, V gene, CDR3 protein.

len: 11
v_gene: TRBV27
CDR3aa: CATPDITEAFF

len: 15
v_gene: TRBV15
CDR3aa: CATSKTRDIWQPQHF

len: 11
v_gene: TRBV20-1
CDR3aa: CSASPTDTQYF

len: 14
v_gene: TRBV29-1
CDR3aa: CSAVGYTNTGELFF

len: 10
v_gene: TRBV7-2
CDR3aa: CASSHTRQFF

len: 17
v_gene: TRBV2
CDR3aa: CASSLPRDRGGNQPQHF

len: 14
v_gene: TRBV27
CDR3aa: CASSSPDRGKKLFF

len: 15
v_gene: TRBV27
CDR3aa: CASTSLGEGRYEQYF

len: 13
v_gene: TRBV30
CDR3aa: CAWSWGAKETQYF

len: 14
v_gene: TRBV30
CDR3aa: CAWSRGEPYNEQFF

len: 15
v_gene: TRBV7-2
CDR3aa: CASSLFGQTHEKLFF

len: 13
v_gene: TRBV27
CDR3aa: CASRYPAAYEQYF

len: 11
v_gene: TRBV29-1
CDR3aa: CSVDKGETQYF

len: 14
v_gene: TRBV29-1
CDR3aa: CSVDSGTGGETQYF

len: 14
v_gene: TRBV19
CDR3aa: CASTRPGPNTEAFF

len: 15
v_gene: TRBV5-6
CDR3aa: CASSPLSNSNYGYTF

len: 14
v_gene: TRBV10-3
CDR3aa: CAVKTAGEVDTQYF

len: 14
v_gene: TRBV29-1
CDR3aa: CSLSTSGSPETQYF

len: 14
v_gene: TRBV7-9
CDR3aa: CASSLTQLNTEAFF

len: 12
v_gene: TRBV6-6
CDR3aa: CASSYSINEQFF

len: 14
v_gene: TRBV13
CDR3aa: CASRGDRMNTEAFF

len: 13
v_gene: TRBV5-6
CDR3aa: CASSLWGPETQYF

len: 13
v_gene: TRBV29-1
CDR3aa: CSVDDGNTGELFF

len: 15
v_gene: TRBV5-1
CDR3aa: CASSLSGTRGETQYF

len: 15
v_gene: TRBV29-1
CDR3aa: CSARQSGTSAPTQYF

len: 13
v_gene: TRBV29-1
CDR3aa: CSGLRDSTDTQYF

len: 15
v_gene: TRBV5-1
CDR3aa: CASSTSPPANYGYTF

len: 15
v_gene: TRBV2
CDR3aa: CASRLTSASYNEQFF

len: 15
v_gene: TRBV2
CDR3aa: CASSEARQSSYEQYF

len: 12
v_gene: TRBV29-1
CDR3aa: CSVENAPGEQFF